These 21 T cell receptor beta chains were sequenced from one sample in a study of STAT5B mutations in CD4+ large granular lymphocyte leukemia (dated by TCRdb to between 2022 and 2023). Receptors were amplified or captured by the immunoSEQ multiplex PCR assay. TCRdb re-hosts the immuneACCESS table, in-frame sequences only. Its copies lack some clones; in the studies checked, an unresolved V gene accounts for under half of them, and the cause for the rest is not known. For this sample the table gives 20,000 to 25,000 clones, of which around 80% were detected only once. The leading ten clones occupy about 8.6% of the sample. The source material was CD4+ T cells from blood buffy coats. The receptors shown here come from a human donor in good health.

The chain joins TRBV27 to TRBJ1-6, with a weak D call TRBD1 (5 bases). This CDR3 is 14 amino acids long. From germline, CDR1 is MNHEY and CDR2 SMNVEV (reference sequence). V was shortened by 9 bases and J by 4 bases, with 13 bases between the two germline ends. CDR3 DNA sequence: TGTGCCAGTCACTTTTCAGGGTATAATTCACCCCTCCACTTT. Translation: CASHFSGYNSPLHF.

This chain links TRBV6-4 with TRBJ1-1, with D hard to call. CDR1 and CDR2 (germline): MRHNA, SNTAGT. CDR3 length: 13 amino acids. Trimming stripped 4 bases from V and 0 bases from J, with 6 bases between. CDR3 nucleotide sequence: TGTGCCAGCAGTGTGACCCTGAACACTGAAGCTTTCTTT. This encodes CASSVTLNTEAFF.

The chain employs TRBV7-2 and TRBJ2-5, with D perhaps matching TRBD2 (5 bases). This CDR3 region has 14 residues. The V gene lost 0 bases and the J gene lost 5 bases, with 10 bases spanning the gap. Germline V lookup: CDR1 SGHTA, CDR2 FQGNSA. CDR3 nucleotide sequence: TGTGCCAGCAGCTTAGCGGGAGTAGGGGAGACCCAGTACTTC. Protein sequence: CASSLAGVGETQYF.

The rearrangement joins TRBV7-9 to TRBJ2-5; D is perhaps TRBD2 (5 bases). V gave up 5 bases and J gave up 5 bases, with 15 bases separating them. The CDR3 loop spans 14 amino acids. Looked up from germline, CDR1 is SEHNR and CDR2 is FQNEAQ (reference sequence). The CDR3 coding sequence is TGTGCCAGCAGCCGACTAAGCGATAAGGAGACCCAGTACTTC. Its protein product is CASSRLSDKETQYF.

This clone was observed once. The CDR3 here is CASSYPGLAGSYEQYF. For the CDR3, the DNA is TGTGCCAGCAGCTACCCGGGACTAGCGGGTTCCTACGAGCAGTACTTC. V is TRBV7-8 and J is TRBJ2-7; 12 bases match TRBD2. CDR3 length: 16 amino acids. Germline CDR1 and CDR2: SGHVS and FQNEAQ. Trimming at V came to 4 bases and at J to 1 base, leaving 5 bases not matched to a gene.

The chain links TRBV28 to TRBJ2-6; no firm D call. This CDR3 comprises 12 residues. V was clipped by 6 bases and J by 3 bases, with 3 bases between them. Germline V lookup: CDR1 MDHEN, CDR2 SYDVKM. CDR3 amino acids: CASRGGANVLTF. CDR3 sequence (DNA): TGTGCCAGCAGAGGTGGGGCCAACGTCCTGACTTTC.

The chain has TRBV30 and TRBJ2-1; TRBD2 is a possible D gene (5 bases). V lost 6 bases to trimming and J lost 4 bases, with 13 bases between them. Germline V gives CDR1 GTSNPN, CDR2 SVGIG (reference sequence). CDR3 length: 13 amino acids. This CDR3 is CACTSGPYNEQFF. In DNA form, the CDR3 reads TGTGCCTGTACCAGCGGCCCTTACAATGAGCAGTTCTTC. Supplemented by reference TRBV30 and TRBJ2-1, the full variable domain reads SQTIHQWPATLVQPVGSPLSLECTVEGTSNPNLYWYRQAAGRGLQLLFYSVGIGQISSEVPQNLSASRPQDRQFILSSKKLLLSDSGFYLCACTSGPYNEQFFGPGTRLTVL.

The chain has TRBV5-1 and TRBJ2-5; 7 nucleotides line up with TRBD2. Trimming at V came to 4 bases and at J to 5 bases, leaving 11 bases not matched to a gene. CDR3 size: 15 residues. Germline assignment: CDR1 SGHRS and CDR2 YFSETQ. Written as DNA, the CDR3 is TGCGCCAGCAGCGTGACCACTAGGGGAGGGGAGACCCAGTACTTC. The encoded protein is CASSVTTRGGETQYF.

The CDR3 loop is CASSRQDATNEKLFF. CDR3 DNA: TGTGCCAGCAGCCGACAGGATGCAACTAATGAAAAACTGTTTTTT. The V and J genes are TRBV27 and TRBJ1-4, with a weak D call TRBD1 (6 bases). Per germline, CDR1 MNHEY and CDR2 SMNVEV (reference sequence). The V and J ends lost 6 bases and 0 bases respectively, with 11 bases between them. There are 15 residues in the CDR3.

This clone was seen only once. The gene calls are TRBV2 and TRBJ2-3; 9 bases fit TRBD1. The CDR3 consists of 14 residues. V gave up 6 bases and J gave up 6 bases; unmatched junction bases: 7. Germline V lookup: CDR1 SNHLY, CDR2 FYNNEI. CDR3 residues: CASRPGQGMDTQYF. The CDR3 DNA follows: TGTGCCAGCAGGCCAGGACAGGGGATGGATACGCAGTATTTT.

The J gene is TRBJ1-3, the V gene TRBV7-2; D ambiguous. CDR1 and CDR2 (germline): SGHTA, FQGNSA. Between the trimmed V and J ends, which lost 5 bases and 0 bases, there was a span of 11 bases. The CDR3 covers 15 residues. This CDR3 is CASSEGPSSGNTIYF. CDR3 DNA sequence: TGTGCCAGCAGCGAGGGCCCGAGCTCTGGAAACACCATATATTTT.

The chain employs TRBV20-1 and TRBJ2-7; D unclear. CDR3 length equals 10 residues. Germline V lookup: CDR1 DFQATT, CDR2 SNEGSKA (reference sequence). The germline V and J ends were trimmed by 3 bases and 6 bases, with 6 bases remaining between them. This CDR3 reads CSARVAEQYF. DNA for the CDR3: TGCAGTGCTAGGGTAGCCGAGCAGTACTTC.

This clone has a single count. The chain recombines TRBV6-1 with TRBJ2-5; a weak D match, TRBD1 (6 bases). Germline assignment: CDR1 MNHNS and CDR2 SASEGT. The V gene lost 3 bases and the J gene lost 0 bases, with 11 bases spanning the gap. The CDR3 spans 15 residues. CDR3 nucleotide sequence: TGTGCCAGCAGTGACAGGGGTCGGTACCAAGAGACCCAGTACTTC. Protein sequence: CASSDRGRYQETQYF.

This clone has a handful of counts. The chain carries TRBV4-1 and TRBJ2-3; D is undetermined. Germline CDR1 MGHRA, CDR2 YSYEKL. Trimming removed 1 base from V and 3 bases from J, with 14 bases in between. The CDR3 totals 16 residues. CDR3 sequence: CASSQANLGMTDTQYF. CDR3 in DNA: TGCGCCAGCAGCCAAGCAAATCTAGGGATGACAGATACGCAGTATTTT.

This clone was seen only once. J is TRBJ1-6 and V is TRBV27; no definite D call. Per the germline V gene, CDR1 is MNHEY and CDR2 is SMNVEV (reference sequence). The CDR3 has 14 residues. V lost 6 bases and J 5 bases, leaving 11 bases between the germline ends. CDR3 region: CASRSTPDNSPLHF. CDR3 coding DNA: TGTGCCAGCAGATCAACGCCGGATAATTCACCCCTCCACTTT.

This chain joins TRBV5-4 and TRBJ2-1, with D hard to call. The CDR3 runs to 14 residues. CDR1 is SGHNT and CDR2 is YYREEE in the germline V gene (reference sequence). The V end lost 0 bases, the J end lost 8 bases, and 12 bases lay between the germline ends. In nucleotides, the CDR3 is TGTGCCAGCAGCTTGGCTGGCCGAATGCATGAGCAGTTCTTC. Translated, it gives CASSLAGRMHEQFF.

There are a few counts of this clone. The J gene is TRBJ1-1, the V gene TRBV28; 7 bases line up with TRBD1. J gave up 4 bases and V 1 base, and 3 bases lay outside the gene matches. Germline lookup yields CDR1 MDHEN and CDR2 SYDVKM. The CDR3 has 14 residues. The CDR3 protein is CASSLFPGGTEAFF. Written as DNA, the CDR3 is TGTGCCAGCAGTTTATTCCCAGGGGGCACTGAAGCTTTCTTT.

A word on this clone: The junction and the germline gene differ at one end; a read error may be behind it. Other nucleotide sequences from this sample produce the same CDR3. The rearrangement joins TRBV30 to TRBJ1-2, with 9 nucleotides matching TRBD1. This CDR3 has 15 residues. Germline V gene sequence: CDR1 GTSNPN, CDR2 SVGIG (reference sequence). CDR3 bases: TGTGCTTGGAGTGATCTTCCGAGACAGGGGGATGGCTACACCTTC. Translation: CAWSDLPRQGDGYTF.

The V and J genes are TRBV10-2 and TRBJ2-2, with 12 bases aligning to TRBD1. The junction had 8 bases not matched to a gene; V was cut back by 10 bases and J by 5 bases. Germline loops: CDR1 WSHSY, CDR2 SAAADI. CDR3 length: 15 residues. The CDR3 DNA sequence: TGCGCCACCAAACCGGGACAGGGGGCAACCGGGGAGCTGTTTTTT. This codes for CATKPGQGATGELFF.

The chain recombines TRBV5-1 with TRBJ2-7; D might be TRBD1 (6 bases). The CDR3 is made up of 13 amino acids. Per germline, CDR1 SGHRS and CDR2 YFSETQ. Trimming left V 4 bases short and J 1 base short, with 9 bases between. The CDR3 DNA follows: TGCGCCAGCAGCACAGGGACATCCTACGAGCAGTACTTC. It codes for CASSTGTSYEQYF.

The chain couples TRBV11-3 to TRBJ1-5; D might be TRBD1 (6 bases). The ends were cut back, 5 bases at V and 7 bases at J, with 12 bases in the middle. The CDR3 covers 13 residues. The germline gives CDR1 SGHNT, CDR2 YENEEA. The CDR3 nucleotides are TGTGCCAGCAGCCAACAGGGAGGGCAGCCCCAGCATTTT. Translated, it gives CASSQQGGQPQHF. The complete variable domain, with remaining parts taken from reference TRBV11-3 and TRBJ1-5, reads EAGVVQSPRYKIIEKKQPVAFWCNPISGHNTLYWYLQNLGQGPELLIRYENEEAVDDSQLPKDRFSAERLKGVDSTLKIQPAELGDSAVYLCASSQQGGQPQHFGDGTRLSIL.